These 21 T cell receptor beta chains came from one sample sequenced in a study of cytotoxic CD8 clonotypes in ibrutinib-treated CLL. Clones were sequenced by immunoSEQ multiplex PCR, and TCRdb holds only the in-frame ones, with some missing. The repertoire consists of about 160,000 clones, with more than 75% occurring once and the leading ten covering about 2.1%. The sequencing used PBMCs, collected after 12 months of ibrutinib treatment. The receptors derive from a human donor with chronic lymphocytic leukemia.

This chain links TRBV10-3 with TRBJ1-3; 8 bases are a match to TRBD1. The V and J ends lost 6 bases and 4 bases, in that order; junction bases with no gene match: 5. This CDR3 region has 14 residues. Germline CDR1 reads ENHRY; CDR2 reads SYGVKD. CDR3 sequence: CAIRQGATGNTIYF. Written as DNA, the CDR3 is TGTGCCATCAGGCAGGGGGCGACAGGAAACACCATATATTTT.

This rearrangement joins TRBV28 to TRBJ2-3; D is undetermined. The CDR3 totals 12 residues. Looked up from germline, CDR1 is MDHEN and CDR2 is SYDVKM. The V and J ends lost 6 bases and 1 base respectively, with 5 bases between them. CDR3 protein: CASRSGTDTQYF. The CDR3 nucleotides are TGTGCCAGCAGGTCAGGCACAGATACGCAGTATTTT.

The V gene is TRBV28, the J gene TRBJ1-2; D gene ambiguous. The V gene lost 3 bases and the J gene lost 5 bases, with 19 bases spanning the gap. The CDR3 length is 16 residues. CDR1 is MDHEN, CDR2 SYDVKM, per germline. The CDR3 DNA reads TGTGCCAGCAGTTTTCGGTCCATTGCGGGAAGGTATGGCTACACCTTC. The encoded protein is CASSFRSIAGRYGYTF.

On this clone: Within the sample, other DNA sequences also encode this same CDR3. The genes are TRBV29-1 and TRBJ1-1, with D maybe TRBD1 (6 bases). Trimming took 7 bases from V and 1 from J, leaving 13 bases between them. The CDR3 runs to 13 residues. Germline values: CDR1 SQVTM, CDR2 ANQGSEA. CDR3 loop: CSAGGHSNTEAFF. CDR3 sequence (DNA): TGCAGCGCCGGGGGACACTCGAACACTGAAGCTTTCTTT.

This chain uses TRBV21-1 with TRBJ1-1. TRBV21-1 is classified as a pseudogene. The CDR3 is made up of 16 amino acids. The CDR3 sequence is CASSPTLVQRRTEAFF. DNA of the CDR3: TGTGCCAGCAGCCCCACTCTAGTGCAGCGCCGGACTGAAGCTTTCTTT.

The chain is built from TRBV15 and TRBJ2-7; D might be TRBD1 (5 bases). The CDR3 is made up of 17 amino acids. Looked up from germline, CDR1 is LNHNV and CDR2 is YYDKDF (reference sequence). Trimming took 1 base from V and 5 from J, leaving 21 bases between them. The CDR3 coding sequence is TGTGCCACCAGCAGAGTCCCAGAAGGACACCTCCGGAACGAGCAGTACTTC. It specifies CATSRVPEGHLRNEQYF.

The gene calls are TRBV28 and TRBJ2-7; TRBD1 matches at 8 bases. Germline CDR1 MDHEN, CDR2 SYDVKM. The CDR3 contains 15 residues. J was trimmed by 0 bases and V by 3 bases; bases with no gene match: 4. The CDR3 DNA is TGTGCCAGCAGTTTCTTAACAGGGGGCTCCTACGAGCAGTACTTC. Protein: CASSFLTGGSYEQYF.

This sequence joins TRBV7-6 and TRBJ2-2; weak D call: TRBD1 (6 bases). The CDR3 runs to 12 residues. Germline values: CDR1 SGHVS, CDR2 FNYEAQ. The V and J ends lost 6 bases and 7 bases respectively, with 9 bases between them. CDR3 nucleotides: TGTGCCAGCAGGACAGGCTTCGGGGAGCTGTTTTTT. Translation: CASRTGFGELFF. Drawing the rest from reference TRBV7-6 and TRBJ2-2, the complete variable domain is GAGVSQSPRYKVTKRGQDVALRCDPISGHVSLYWYRQALGQGPEFLTYFNYEAQQDKSGLPNDRFSAERPEGSISTLTIQRTEQRDSAMYRCASRTGFGELFFGEGSRLTVL.

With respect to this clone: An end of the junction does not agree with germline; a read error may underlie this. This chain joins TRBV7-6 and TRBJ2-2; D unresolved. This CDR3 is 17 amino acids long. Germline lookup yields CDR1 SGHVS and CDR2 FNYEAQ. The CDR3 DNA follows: TGTGCCAGCAGCTCCCGCCTCGGGTCCCCGAACGCCGGGGAGCTGTTTTTT. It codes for CASSSRLGSPNAGELFF.

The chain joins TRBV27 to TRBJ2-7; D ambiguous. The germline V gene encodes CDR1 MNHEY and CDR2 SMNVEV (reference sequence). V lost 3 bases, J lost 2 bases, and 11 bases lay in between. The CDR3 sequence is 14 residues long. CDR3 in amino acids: CASSFIGRTYEQYF. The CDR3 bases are TGTGCCAGCAGTTTCATTGGCAGAACCTACGAGCAGTACTTC.

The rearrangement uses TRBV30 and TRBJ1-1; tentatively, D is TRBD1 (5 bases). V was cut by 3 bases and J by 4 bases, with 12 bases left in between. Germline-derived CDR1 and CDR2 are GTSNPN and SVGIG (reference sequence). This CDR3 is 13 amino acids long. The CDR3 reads CAWSLQGTTEAFF. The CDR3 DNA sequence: TGTGCCTGGAGCCTCCAGGGTACCACTGAAGCTTTCTTT. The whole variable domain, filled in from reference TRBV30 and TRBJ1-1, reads SQTIHQWPATLVQPVGSPLSLECTVEGTSNPNLYWYRQAAGRGLQLLFYSVGIGQISSEVPQNLSASRPQDRQFILSSKKLLLSDSGFYLCAWSLQGTTEAFFGQGTRLTVV.

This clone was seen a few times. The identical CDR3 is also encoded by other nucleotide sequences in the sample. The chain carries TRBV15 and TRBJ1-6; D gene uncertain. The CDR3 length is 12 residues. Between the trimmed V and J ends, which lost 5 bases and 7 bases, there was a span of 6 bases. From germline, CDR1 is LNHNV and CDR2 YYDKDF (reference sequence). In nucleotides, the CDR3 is TGTGCCACCAGCCGGGAGAATTCACCCCTCCACTTT. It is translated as CATSRENSPLHF.

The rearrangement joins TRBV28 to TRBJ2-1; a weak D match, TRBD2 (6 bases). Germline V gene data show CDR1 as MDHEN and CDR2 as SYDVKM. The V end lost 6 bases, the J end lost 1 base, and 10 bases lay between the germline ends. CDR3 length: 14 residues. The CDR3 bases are TGTGCCAGCAGGCATCGGGGGTCCTACAATGAGCAGTTCTTC. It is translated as CASRHRGSYNEQFF.

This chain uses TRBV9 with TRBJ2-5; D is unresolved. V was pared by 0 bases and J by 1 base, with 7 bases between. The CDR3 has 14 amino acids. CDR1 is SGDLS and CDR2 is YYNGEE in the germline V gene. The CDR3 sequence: CASSVGNGQETQYF. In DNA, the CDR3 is TGTGCCAGCAGCGTAGGAAACGGCCAAGAGACCCAGTACTTC.

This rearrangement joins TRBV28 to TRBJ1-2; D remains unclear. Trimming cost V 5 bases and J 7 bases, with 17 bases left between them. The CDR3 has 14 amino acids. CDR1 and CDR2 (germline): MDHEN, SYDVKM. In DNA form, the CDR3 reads TGTGCCAGCAGTCCCGGGATCTCACCCAGTGGCTACACCTTC. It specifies CASSPGISPSGYTF.

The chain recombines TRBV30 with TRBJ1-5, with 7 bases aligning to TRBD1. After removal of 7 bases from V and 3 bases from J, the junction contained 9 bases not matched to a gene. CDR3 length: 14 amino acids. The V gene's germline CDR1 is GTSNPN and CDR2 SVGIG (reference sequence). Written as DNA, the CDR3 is TGTGCCTACAAACAGGGGAATAACAATCAGCCCCAGCATTTT. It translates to CAYKQGNNNQPQHF.

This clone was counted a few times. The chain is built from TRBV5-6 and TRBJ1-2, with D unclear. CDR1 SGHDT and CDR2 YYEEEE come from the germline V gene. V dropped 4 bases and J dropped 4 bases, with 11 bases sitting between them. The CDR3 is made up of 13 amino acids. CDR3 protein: CASSPIHSYGYTF. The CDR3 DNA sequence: TGTGCCAGCAGCCCCATCCACAGCTATGGCTACACCTTC.

Written as DNA, the CDR3 is TGTGCCAGCAGCTTTCTATCGGGACTCCAGAACACCGGGGAGCTGTTTTTT. This translates into CASSFLSGLQNTGELFF. This rearrangement joins TRBV5-6 to TRBJ2-2; D may be TRBD2 (6 bases). The CDR3 consists of 17 residues. The germline V and J ends were trimmed by 2 bases and 1 base, with 15 bases remaining between them. Germline lookup yields CDR1 SGHDT and CDR2 YYEEEE.

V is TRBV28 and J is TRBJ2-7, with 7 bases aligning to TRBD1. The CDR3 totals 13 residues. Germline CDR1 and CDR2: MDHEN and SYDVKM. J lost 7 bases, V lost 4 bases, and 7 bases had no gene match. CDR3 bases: TGTGCCAGCAGTTCCCCAGGCAGGGGGGAGCAGTACTTC. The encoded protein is CASSSPGRGEQYF.

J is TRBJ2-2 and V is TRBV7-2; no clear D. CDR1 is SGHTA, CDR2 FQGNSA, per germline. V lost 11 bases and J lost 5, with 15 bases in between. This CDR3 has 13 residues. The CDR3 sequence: CADTRRTTGELFF. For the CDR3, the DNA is TGTGCCGACACTCGGCGAACGACCGGGGAGCTGTTTTTT.

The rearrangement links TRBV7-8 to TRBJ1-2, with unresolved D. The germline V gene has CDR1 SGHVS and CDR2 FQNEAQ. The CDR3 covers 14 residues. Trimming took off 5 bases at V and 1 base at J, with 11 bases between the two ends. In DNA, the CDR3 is TGTGCCAGCAGCCCGGCGACGGGTAACTATGGCTACACCTTC. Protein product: CASSPATGNYGYTF.